These 27 T cell receptor beta chains originate from one sample sequenced in a study of OX40 agonist ivuxolimab in advanced cancers. Library preparation used the immunoSEQ multiplex PCR assay. The immuneACCESS repertoire file appears here via TCRdb, limited to in-frame rearrangements. These files lack a portion of the clones; in checked studies, under half of the deficit traces to unresolved V genes, and the cause of the others is not known. In this sample the table shows tens of thousands of clones, over 80% of which occur a single time. More than 1.5% of the sample comes from the top ten. Source: CD4+ or CD8+ T cells sorted from blood, taken in a trial of the OX40 agonist ivuxolimab. These receptors were obtained from an adult with an advanced solid tumor such as melanoma, head and neck, liver or kidney cancer.

This sequence joins TRBV12-5 and TRBJ2-5, with D maybe TRBD2 (5 bases). The CDR3 contains 15 residues. CDR1 is LGHNT, CDR2 FRNRAP, per germline. Trimming stripped 6 bases from V and 2 bases from J, with 16 bases between. The CDR3 DNA reads TGTGCTAGTGGCTCCGGGCCCACGGGACAAGAGACCCAGTACTTC. Its protein product is CASGSGPTGQETQYF. Full variable domain (outside the CDR3, taken from reference TRBV12-5 and TRBJ2-5): DARVTQTPRHKVTEMGQEVTMRCQPILGHNTVFWYRQTMMQGLELLAYFRNRAPLDDSGMPKDRFSAEMPDATLATLKIQPSEPRDSAVYFCASGSGPTGQETQYFGPGTRLLVL.

V and J are TRBV27 and TRBJ2-5, with 8 bases that match TRBD2. From germline, CDR1 is MNHEY and CDR2 SMNVEV (reference sequence). This CDR3 region has 14 residues. V dropped 4 bases and J dropped 4; count of bases not matched to a gene: 5. DNA of the CDR3: TGTGCCAGCAGTTATGCGGGGGGCCGAGAGACCCAGTACTTC. Translation gives CASSYAGGRETQYF.

The chain is built from TRBV27 and TRBJ2-3; D perhaps matches TRBD2 (5 bases). Germline-derived CDR1 and CDR2 are MNHEY and SMNVEV (reference sequence). The CDR3 extends over 14 amino acids. The V gene lost 3 bases and the J gene lost 6 bases, with 13 bases spanning the gap. The CDR3 spells CASSLWAGGDTQYF. CDR3 DNA: TGTGCCAGCAGTTTGTGGGCGGGTGGGGATACGCAGTATTTT.

The chain joins TRBV7-8 to TRBJ2-3; TRBD1 matches 7 bases. CDR1 and CDR2 (germline): SGHVS, FQNEAQ. The trim removed 5 bases at V and 1 base at J, leaving 3 bases unmatched. The CDR3 loop spans 14 amino acids. The DNA for the CDR3 is TGTGCCAGCAGCCCCCAGGGGGGCACAGATACGCAGTATTTT. Its protein product is CASSPQGGTDTQYF. The complete variable domain, with remaining parts taken from reference TRBV7-8 and TRBJ2-3, reads GAGVSQSPRYKVAKRGQDVALRCDPISGHVSLFWYQQALGQGPEFLTYFQNEAQLDKSGLPSDRFFAERPEGSVSTLKIQRTQQEDSAVYLCASSPQGGTDTQYFGPGTRLTVL.

This chain connects TRBV7-2 to TRBJ2-6; tentative D call: TRBD1 (6 bases). The CDR3 extends over 17 amino acids. Trimming pared 1 base from V and 0 bases from J, leaving 10 bases between. Germline assignment: CDR1 SGHTA and CDR2 FQGNSA. The CDR3 sequence: CASSLVRGNSGANVLTF. For the CDR3, the DNA is TGTGCCAGCAGCTTAGTAAGGGGGAACTCTGGGGCCAACGTCCTGACTTTC.

The chain employs TRBV15 and TRBJ2-1; 7 bases match TRBD1. CDR3 length: 20 residues. Trimming cost V 0 bases and J 0 bases; bases outside gene matches: 14. Germline loops: CDR1 LNHNV, CDR2 YYDKDF (reference sequence). DNA of the CDR3: TGTGCCACCAGCAGAGAACCTCCCACGAGGGGGCGGGCCTCCTACAATGAGCAGTTCTTC. Translated: CATSREPPTRGRASYNEQFF.

This rearrangement joins TRBV10-3 to TRBJ2-1; 7 bases are a match to TRBD1. The CDR3 extends over 13 amino acids. CDR1 and CDR2 from the germline V gene are ENHRY and SYGVKD. Germline trimming cut 8 bases from V and 0 bases from J; bases unmatched to any gene: 1. The CDR3 spells CAIAGGSYNEQFF. CDR3 DNA: TGTGCCATCGCAGGGGGCTCCTACAATGAGCAGTTCTTC.

V is TRBV19 and J is TRBJ1-3; tentative D call: TRBD1 (6 bases). The ends were cut back, 5 bases at V and 0 bases at J, with 14 bases in the middle. Looked up from germline, CDR1 is LNHDA and CDR2 is SQIVND (reference sequence). The CDR3 contains 16 residues. CDR3 nucleotide sequence: TGTGCCAGTAGTTTTGTCGGACAGAACTCTGGAAACACCATATATTTT. Translation: CASSFVGQNSGNTIYF.

This clone was seen once. V and J are TRBV7-9 and TRBJ2-1; 9 nucleotides line up with TRBD1. The CDR3 loop spans 16 amino acids. Germline V lookup: CDR1 SEHNR, CDR2 FQNEAQ (reference sequence). Trimming removed 4 bases from V and 1 base from J; junction bases left unmatched: 5. The CDR3 spells CASSSPGQGSYNEQFF. DNA of the CDR3: TGTGCCAGCAGCTCCCCGGGACAGGGTTCCTACAATGAGCAGTTCTTC.

The J gene is TRBJ1-5, the V gene TRBV7-8; D might be TRBD1 (5 bases). Trimming removed 5 bases at V and 2 bases at J, with 16 bases between. This CDR3 region has 16 residues. Germline V gives CDR1 SGHVS, CDR2 FQNEAQ. CDR3 protein: CASSQRAGPGNQPQHF. The CDR3 nucleotides read TGTGCCAGCAGCCAGAGGGCAGGGCCGGGCAATCAGCCCCAGCATTTT.

The chain carries TRBV27 and TRBJ2-3; 9 nucleotides match TRBD1. Germline V gene data show CDR1 as MNHEY and CDR2 as SMNVEV (reference sequence). CDR3 size: 17 residues. J lost 1 base, V lost 8 bases, and 13 bases had no gene match. This CDR3 reads CASARDRVMLGTDTQYF. CDR3 coding DNA: TGTGCCAGCGCCCGGGACAGGGTGATGTTGGGCACAGATACGCAGTATTTT.

The gene calls are TRBV19 and TRBJ2-1, with D possibly matching TRBD2 (7 bases). Trimming cost V 4 bases and J 6 bases, with 22 bases left between them. Looked up from germline, CDR1 is LNHDA and CDR2 is SQIVND (reference sequence). This CDR3 contains 17 residues. CDR3 in amino acids: CASSSGTGGRLPNEQFF. The CDR3 coding sequence is TGTGCCAGTAGTAGTGGAACGGGGGGCCGCCTACCCAATGAGCAGTTCTTC.

In nucleotides, the CDR3 is TGTGCCAGCACTGAGGGGGCGAACACCGGGGAGCTGTTTTTT. Protein sequence: CASTEGANTGELFF. The chain joins TRBV2 to TRBJ2-2; tentatively, D is TRBD1 (6 bases). This CDR3 has 14 amino acids. Trimming stripped 7 bases from V and 0 bases from J, with 9 bases between. Per germline, CDR1 SNHLY and CDR2 FYNNEI.

This rearrangement joins TRBV5-6 to TRBJ1-1; TRBD1 is a possible D gene (6 bases). Germline CDR1 reads SGHDT; CDR2 reads YYEEEE. V was shortened by 4 bases and J by 4 bases, with 20 bases between the two germline ends. This CDR3 has 16 residues. The CDR3, as DNA: TGTGCCAGCAGCCCCGGGGGCAGGCGGGTTTCCACTGAAGCTTTCTTT. Protein sequence: CASSPGGRRVSTEAFF.

The V and J genes are TRBV5-4 and TRBJ2-5, with 8 positions matching TRBD2. Trimming removed 0 bases from V and 5 bases from J; junction bases left unmatched: 6. The CDR3 spans 15 residues. Per germline, CDR1 SGHNT and CDR2 YYREEE (reference sequence). CDR3 protein: CASSLAPGGPETQYF. CDR3 DNA sequence: TGTGCCAGCAGCTTGGCTCCGGGGGGGCCGGAGACCCAGTACTTC.

The CDR3 DNA is TGTGCCAGCAGTGAAGGTGGGTATGAGCAGTTCTTC. Translation: CASSEGGYEQFF. The chain employs TRBV6-1 and TRBJ2-1; D remains ambiguous. Trimming stripped 1 base from V and 8 bases from J, with 6 bases between. The V gene's germline CDR1 is MNHNS and CDR2 SASEGT. This CDR3 is 12 amino acids long.

This rearrangement joins TRBV30 to TRBJ2-5; D gene uncertain. This CDR3 comprises 13 residues. Trimming left V 2 bases short and J 5 bases short, with 12 bases between. Germline CDR1 GTSNPN, CDR2 SVGIG (reference sequence). CDR3 in amino acids: CAWSLLLGETQYF. Written as DNA, the CDR3 is TGTGCCTGGAGTCTCCTCCTGGGGGAGACCCAGTACTTC.

This chain links TRBV7-2 with TRBJ1-5; TRBD1 matches 9 bases. Trimming removed 2 bases from V and 7 bases from J; junction bases left unmatched: 15. The CDR3 length is 18 residues. Germline V gives CDR1 SGHTA, CDR2 FQGNSA. The chain's CDR3 is CASSLRSGTGSLQQPQHF. CDR3 in DNA: TGTGCCAGCAGCTTAAGGTCGGGGACAGGGTCGCTTCAACAGCCCCAGCATTTT. The complete variable domain, with remaining parts taken from reference TRBV7-2 and TRBJ1-5, reads GAGVSQSPSNKVTEKGKDVELRCDPISGHTALYWYRQSLGQGLEFLIYFQGNSAPDKSGLPSDRFSAERTGGSVSTLTIQRTQQEDSAVYLCASSLRSGTGSLQQPQHFGDGTRLSIL.

The rearrangement uses TRBV5-4 and TRBJ1-2; D is unclear. The CDR3 sequence is 11 residues long. Germline V gene sequence: CDR1 SGHNT, CDR2 YYREEE (reference sequence). V lost 4 bases, J lost 8 bases, and 9 bases lay in between. CDR3: CASSRESGYTF. In nucleotides, the CDR3 is TGTGCCAGCAGCCGAGAATCCGGCTACACCTTC.

The rearrangement joins TRBV29-1 to TRBJ2-3, with TRBD2 matching 13 bases. CDR3 length: 17 residues. Trimming removed 4 bases from V and 7 bases from J; junction bases left unmatched: 14. Germline lookup yields CDR1 SQVTM and CDR2 ANQGSEA. CDR3 loop: CSVVRLLGTSGANTQYF. CDR3 coding DNA: TGCAGCGTTGTTCGTTTGCTTGGGACTAGCGGGGCGAATACGCAGTATTTT.

The table lists this clone with a count of one. Additional DNA sequences in this sample encode the identical CDR3. The chain employs TRBV15 and TRBJ1-5, with D possibly being TRBD1 (5 bases). Trimming cost V 3 bases and J 4 bases, with 16 bases left between them. Germline V gene sequence: CDR1 LNHNV, CDR2 YYDKDF (reference sequence). The CDR3 runs 16 residues. The CDR3 reads CATSRPGEGPNQPQHF. The CDR3 region has the DNA TGTGCCACCAGCAGGCCCGGAGAGGGACCGAATCAGCCCCAGCATTTT.

The chain joins TRBV7-2 to TRBJ2-1, with D possibly being TRBD1 or TRBD2 (6 bases each). CDR1 and CDR2 (germline): SGHTA, FQGNSA. Trimming took 0 bases from V and 15 from J, leaving 15 bases between them. The length of the CDR3 is 13 residues. The CDR3 protein is CASSLAWGALRFF. CDR3 DNA: TGTGCCAGCAGCTTAGCTTGGGGGGCCCTAAGGTTCTTC. Filled out from reference TRBV7-2 and TRBJ2-1, the complete variable domain reads GAGVSQSPSNKVTEKGKDVELRCDPISGHTALYWYRQSLGQGLEFLIYFQGNSAPDKSGLPSDRFSAERTGGSVSTLTIQRTQQEDSAVYLCASSLAWGALRFFGPGTRLTVL.

The chain uses TRBV7-2 and TRBJ2-3; tentative D call: TRBD2 (6 bases). Germline CDR1 reads SGHTA; CDR2 reads FQGNSA. Between the trimmed V and J ends, which lost 2 bases and 2 bases, there was a span of 14 bases. This CDR3 has 16 amino acids. CDR3 coding DNA: TGTGCCAGCAGCTTAATCGGTGGCGGGGACACAGATACGCAGTATTTT. This encodes CASSLIGGGDTDTQYF.

The rearrangement joins TRBV7-8 to TRBJ2-2, with D possibly matching TRBD1 (6 bases). Trimming took off 6 bases at V and 5 bases at J, with 10 bases between the two ends. Per the germline V gene, CDR1 is SGHVS and CDR2 is FQNEAQ. This CDR3 has 13 amino acids. The CDR3 nucleotides are TGTGCCAGCAGGCCCCAGGGGACCGGGGAGCTGTTTTTT. It encodes CASRPQGTGELFF. Supplemented by reference TRBV7-8 and TRBJ2-2, the full variable domain reads GAGVSQSPRYKVAKRGQDVALRCDPISGHVSLFWYQQALGQGPEFLTYFQNEAQLDKSGLPSDRFFAERPEGSVSTLKIQRTQQEDSAVYLCASRPQGTGELFFGEGSRLTVL.

This sequence joins TRBV27 and TRBJ1-5; D remains unclear. Germline V gene lookup returns CDR1 MNHEY and CDR2 SMNVEV (reference sequence). V was cut by 3 bases and J by 3 bases, with 9 bases left in between. This CDR3 is built from 14 residues. The DNA for the CDR3 is TGTGCCAGCAGTTTTATCGGGGACAATCAGCCCCAGCATTTT. Translating it yields CASSFIGDNQPQHF.

The rearrangement uses TRBV6-5 and TRBJ1-2; 11 positions match TRBD1. Germline CDR1 and CDR2: MNHEY and SVGAGI. V dropped 6 bases and J dropped 2; count of bases not matched to a gene: 5. The CDR3 has 15 residues. The CDR3 bases are TGTGCCAGCAGACCGGACAGGGGGCGCAACTATGGCTACACCTTC. This sequence encodes CASRPDRGRNYGYTF.

The chain employs TRBV5-8 and TRBJ2-6; no reliable D call. There are 15 residues in the CDR3. Germline CDR1 SGHTS, CDR2 YDEGEE. The V gene lost 0 bases and the J gene lost 0 bases, with 4 bases spanning the gap. The CDR3 region has the DNA TGTGCCAGCAGCTTGGACTTCTCTGGGGCCAACGTCCTGACTTTC. This sequence encodes CASSLDFSGANVLTF.